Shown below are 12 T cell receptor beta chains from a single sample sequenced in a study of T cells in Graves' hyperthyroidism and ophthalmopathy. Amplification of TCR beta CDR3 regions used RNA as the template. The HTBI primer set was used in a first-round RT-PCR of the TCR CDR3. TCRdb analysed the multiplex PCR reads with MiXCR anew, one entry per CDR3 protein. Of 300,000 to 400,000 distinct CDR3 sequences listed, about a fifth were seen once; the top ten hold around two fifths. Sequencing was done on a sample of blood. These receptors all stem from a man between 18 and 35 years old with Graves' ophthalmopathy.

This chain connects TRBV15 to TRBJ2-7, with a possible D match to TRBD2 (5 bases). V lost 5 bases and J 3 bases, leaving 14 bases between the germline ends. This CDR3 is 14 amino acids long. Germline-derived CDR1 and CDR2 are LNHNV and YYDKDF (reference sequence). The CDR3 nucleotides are TGTGCCACCAGCTACCGGAAACGGGACTACGAGCAGTACTTC. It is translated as CATSYRKRDYEQYF.

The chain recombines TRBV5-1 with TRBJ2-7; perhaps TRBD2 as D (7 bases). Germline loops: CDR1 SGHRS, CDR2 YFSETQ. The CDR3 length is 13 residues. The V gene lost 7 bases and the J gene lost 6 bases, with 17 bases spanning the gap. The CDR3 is CASRAGAVGEQYF. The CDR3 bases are TGCGCCAGCCGGGCGGGGGCGGTAGGCGAGCAGTACTTC.

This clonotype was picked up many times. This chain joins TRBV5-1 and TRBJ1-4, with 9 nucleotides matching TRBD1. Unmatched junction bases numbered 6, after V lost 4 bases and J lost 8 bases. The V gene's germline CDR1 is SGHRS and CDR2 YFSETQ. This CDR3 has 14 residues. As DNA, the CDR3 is TGCGCCAGCAGCCGGGGACAGGGAGACGAAAAACTGTTTTTT. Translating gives CASSRGQGDEKLFF.

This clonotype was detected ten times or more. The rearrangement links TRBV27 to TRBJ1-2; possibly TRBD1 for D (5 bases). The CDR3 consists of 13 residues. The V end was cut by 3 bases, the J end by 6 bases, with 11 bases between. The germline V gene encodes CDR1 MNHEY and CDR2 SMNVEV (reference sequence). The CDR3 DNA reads TGTGCCAGCAGTTTTGGGGGGTTGGATGGCTACACCTTC. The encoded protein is CASSFGGLDGYTF.

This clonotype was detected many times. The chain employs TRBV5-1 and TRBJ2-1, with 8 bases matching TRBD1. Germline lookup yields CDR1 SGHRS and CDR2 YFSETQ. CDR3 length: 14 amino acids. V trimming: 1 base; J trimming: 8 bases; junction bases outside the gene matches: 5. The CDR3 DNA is TGCGCCAGCAGCTTGAATTCAGGGGGCGATGAGCAGTTCTTC. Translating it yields CASSLNSGGDEQFF.

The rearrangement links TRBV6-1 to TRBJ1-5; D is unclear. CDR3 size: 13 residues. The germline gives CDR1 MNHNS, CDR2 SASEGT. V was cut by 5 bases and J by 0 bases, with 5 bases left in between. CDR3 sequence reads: CASSSPSNQPQHF. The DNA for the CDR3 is TGTGCCAGCAGTTCCCCTAGCAATCAGCCCCAGCATTTT.

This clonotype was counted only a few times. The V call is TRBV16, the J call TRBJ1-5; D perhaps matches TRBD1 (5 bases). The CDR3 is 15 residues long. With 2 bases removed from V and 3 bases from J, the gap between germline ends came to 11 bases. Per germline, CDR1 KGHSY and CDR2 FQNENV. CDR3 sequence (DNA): TGTGCCAGCAGCCAAACCGGGACCTTCAATCAGCCCCAGCATTTT. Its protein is CASSQTGTFNQPQHF.

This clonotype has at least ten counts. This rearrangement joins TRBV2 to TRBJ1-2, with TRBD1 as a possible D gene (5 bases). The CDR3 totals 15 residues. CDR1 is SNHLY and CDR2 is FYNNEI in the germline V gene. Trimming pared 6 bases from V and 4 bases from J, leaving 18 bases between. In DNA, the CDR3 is TGTGCCAGCAGGCCCGGTGGGGGGGAGGGCTATGGCTACACCTTC. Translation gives CASRPGGGEGYGYTF.

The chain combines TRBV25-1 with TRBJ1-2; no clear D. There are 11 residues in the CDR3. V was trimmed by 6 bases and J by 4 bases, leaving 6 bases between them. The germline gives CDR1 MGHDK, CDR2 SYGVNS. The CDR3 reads CASSDGYGYTF. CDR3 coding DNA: TGTGCCAGCAGCGACGGCTATGGCTACACCTTC.

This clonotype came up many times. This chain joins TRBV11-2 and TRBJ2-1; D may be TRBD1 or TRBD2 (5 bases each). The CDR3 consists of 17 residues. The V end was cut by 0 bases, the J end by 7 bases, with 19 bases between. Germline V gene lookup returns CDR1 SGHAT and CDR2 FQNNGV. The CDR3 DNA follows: TGTGCCAGCAGCTTAGATCTCGGCAGAGGGGCTAAAAATGAGCAGTTCTTC. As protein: CASSLDLGRGAKNEQFF.

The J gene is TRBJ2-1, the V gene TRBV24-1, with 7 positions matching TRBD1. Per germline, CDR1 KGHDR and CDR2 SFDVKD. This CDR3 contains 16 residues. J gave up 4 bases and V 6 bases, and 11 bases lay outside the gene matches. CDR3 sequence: CATSSPRDRKYNEQFF. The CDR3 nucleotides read TGTGCCACCAGTTCCCCCCGGGACAGAAAATACAATGAGCAGTTCTTC.

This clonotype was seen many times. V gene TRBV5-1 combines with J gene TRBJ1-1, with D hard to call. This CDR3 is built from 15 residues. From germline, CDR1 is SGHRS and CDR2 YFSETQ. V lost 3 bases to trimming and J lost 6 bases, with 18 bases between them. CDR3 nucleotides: TGCGCCAGCAGCTCCCGAGGCCCGACGCGGGCTGAAGCTTTCTTT. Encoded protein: CASSSRGPTRAEAFF.